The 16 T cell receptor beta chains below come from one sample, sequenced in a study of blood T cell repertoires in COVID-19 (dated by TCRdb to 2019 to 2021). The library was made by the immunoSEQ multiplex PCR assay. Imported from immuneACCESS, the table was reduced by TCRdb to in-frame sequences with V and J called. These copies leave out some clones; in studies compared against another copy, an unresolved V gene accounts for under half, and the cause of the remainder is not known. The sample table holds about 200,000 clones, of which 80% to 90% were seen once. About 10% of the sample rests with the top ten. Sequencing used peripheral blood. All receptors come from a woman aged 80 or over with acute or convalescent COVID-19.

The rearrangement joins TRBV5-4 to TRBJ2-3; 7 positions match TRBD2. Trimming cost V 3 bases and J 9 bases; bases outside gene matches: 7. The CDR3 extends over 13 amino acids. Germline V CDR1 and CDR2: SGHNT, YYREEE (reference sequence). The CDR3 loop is CASSWILAETQYF. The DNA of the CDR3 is TGTGCCAGCAGCTGGATCCTAGCGGAGACGCAGTATTTT.

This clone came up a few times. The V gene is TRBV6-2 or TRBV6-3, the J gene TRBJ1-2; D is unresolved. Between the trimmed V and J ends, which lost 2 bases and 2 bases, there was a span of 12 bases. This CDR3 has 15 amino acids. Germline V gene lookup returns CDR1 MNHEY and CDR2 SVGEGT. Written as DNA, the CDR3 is TGTGCCAGCAGTTACGGGTCAGCGCCGAACTATGGCTACACCTTC. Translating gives CASSYGSAPNYGYTF.

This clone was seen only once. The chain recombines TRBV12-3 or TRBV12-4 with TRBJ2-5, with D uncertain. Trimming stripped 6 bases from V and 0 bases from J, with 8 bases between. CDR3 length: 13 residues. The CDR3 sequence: CASSPGYQETQYF. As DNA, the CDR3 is TGTGCCAGCAGCCCCGGGTACCAAGAGACCCAGTACTTC.

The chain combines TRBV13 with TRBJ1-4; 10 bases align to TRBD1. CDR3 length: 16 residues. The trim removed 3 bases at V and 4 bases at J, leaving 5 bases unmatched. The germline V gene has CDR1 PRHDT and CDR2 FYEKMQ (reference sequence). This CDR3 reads CASSFRQGAINEKLFF. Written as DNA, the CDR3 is TGTGCCAGCAGCTTTCGACAGGGGGCTATTAATGAAAAACTGTTTTTT.

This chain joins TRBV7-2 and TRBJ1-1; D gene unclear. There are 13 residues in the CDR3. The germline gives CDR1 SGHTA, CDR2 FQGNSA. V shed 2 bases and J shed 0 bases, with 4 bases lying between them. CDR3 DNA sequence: TGTGCCAGCAGCTTACAGATGAACACTGAAGCTTTCTTT. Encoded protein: CASSLQMNTEAFF.

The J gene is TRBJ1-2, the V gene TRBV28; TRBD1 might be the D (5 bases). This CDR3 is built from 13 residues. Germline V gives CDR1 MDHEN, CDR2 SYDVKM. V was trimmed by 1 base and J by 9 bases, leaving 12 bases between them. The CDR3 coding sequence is TGTGCCAGCAGTTTATTGGCGGGACTCCGCTACACCTTC. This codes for CASSLLAGLRYTF.

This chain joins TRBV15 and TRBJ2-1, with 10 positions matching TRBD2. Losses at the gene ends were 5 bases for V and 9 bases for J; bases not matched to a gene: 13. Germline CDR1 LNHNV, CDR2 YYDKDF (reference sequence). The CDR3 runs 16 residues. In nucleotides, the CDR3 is TGTGCCACCAGCGGGGTTCTAACTAGCGGGATAGGTGAGCAGTTCTTC. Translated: CATSGVLTSGIGEQFF.

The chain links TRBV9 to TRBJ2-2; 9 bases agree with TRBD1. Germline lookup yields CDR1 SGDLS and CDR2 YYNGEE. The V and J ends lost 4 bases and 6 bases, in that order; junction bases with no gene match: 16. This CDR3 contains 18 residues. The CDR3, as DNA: TGTGCCAGCAGCCCCTCCCTTGGGGGACAGGGAATCGCCGGGGAGCTGTTTTTT. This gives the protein CASSPSLGGQGIAGELFF.

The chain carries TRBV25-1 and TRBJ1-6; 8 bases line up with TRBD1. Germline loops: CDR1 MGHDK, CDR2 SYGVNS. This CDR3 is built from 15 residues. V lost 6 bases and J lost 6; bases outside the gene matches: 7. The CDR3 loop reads CASRMAGQVNSPLHF. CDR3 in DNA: TGTGCCAGCAGGATGGCGGGACAGGTTAATTCACCCCTCCACTTT. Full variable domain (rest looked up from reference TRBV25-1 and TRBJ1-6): EADIYQTPRYLVIGTGKKITLECSQTMGHDKMYWYQQDPGMELHLIHYSYGVNSTEKGDLSSESTVSRIRTEHFPLTLESARPSHTSQYLCASRMAGQVNSPLHFGNGTRLTVT.

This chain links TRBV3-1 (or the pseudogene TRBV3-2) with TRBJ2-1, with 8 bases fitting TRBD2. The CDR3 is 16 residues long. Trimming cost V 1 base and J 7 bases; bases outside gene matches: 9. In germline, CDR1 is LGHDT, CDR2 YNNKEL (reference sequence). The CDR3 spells CASSQGTGGPGNEQFF. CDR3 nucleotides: TGTGCCAGCAGCCAAGGAACGGGAGGGCCGGGGAATGAGCAGTTCTTC.

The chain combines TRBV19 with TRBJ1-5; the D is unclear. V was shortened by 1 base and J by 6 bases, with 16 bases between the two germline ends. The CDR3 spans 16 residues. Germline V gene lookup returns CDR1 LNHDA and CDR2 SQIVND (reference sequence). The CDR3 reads CASSIGSVPAVQPQHF. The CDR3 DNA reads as TGTGCCAGTAGTATAGGGTCAGTCCCAGCGGTTCAGCCCCAGCATTTT.

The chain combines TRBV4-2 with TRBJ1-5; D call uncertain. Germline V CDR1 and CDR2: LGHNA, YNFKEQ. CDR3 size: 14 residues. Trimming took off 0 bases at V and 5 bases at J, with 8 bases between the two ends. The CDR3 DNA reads TGTGCCAGCAGCCAAGATTCGGACTATCAGCCCCAGCATTTT. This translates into CASSQDSDYQPQHF.

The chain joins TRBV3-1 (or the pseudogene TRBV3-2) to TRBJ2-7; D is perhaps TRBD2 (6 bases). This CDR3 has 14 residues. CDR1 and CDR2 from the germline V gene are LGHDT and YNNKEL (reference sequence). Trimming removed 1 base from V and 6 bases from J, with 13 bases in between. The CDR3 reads CASSQAGVDGEQYF. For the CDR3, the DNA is TGTGCCAGCAGCCAAGCGGGGGTGGATGGCGAGCAGTACTTC.

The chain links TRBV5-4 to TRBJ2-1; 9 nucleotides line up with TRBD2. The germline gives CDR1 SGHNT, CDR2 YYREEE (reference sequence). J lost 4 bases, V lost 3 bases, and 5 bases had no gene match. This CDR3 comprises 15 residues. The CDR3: CASSSGLAPYNEQFF. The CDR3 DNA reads TGTGCCAGCAGCTCCGGACTAGCGCCATACAATGAGCAGTTCTTC.

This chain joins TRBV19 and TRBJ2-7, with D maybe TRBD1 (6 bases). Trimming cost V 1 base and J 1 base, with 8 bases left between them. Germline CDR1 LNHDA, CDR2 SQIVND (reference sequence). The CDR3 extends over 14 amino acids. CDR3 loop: CASSIAGASYEQYF. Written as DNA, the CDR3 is TGTGCCAGTAGTATAGCAGGGGCTTCCTACGAGCAGTACTTC.

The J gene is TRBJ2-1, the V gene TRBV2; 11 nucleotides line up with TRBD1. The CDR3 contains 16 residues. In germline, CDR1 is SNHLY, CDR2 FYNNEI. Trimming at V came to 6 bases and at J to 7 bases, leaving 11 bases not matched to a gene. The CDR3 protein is CASSQRGQGGRNEQFF. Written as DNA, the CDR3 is TGTGCCAGCAGCCAGAGGGGACAGGGGGGCCGAAATGAGCAGTTCTTC.